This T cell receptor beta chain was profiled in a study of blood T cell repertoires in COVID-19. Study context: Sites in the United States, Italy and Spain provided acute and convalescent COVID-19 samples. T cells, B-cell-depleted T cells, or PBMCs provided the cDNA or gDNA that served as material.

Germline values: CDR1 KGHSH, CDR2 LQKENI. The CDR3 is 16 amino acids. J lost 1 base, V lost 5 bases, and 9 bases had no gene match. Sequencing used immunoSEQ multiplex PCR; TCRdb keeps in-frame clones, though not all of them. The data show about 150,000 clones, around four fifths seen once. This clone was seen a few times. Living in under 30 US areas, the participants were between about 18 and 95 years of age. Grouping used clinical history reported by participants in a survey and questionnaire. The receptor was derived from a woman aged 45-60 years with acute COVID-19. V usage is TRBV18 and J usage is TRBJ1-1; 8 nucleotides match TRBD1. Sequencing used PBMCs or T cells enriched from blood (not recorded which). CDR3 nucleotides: TGTGCCAGCTCAACGATGGGGGGACAGGAGAACACTGAAGCTTTCTTT. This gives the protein CASSTMGGQENTEAFF.